The clone carrying this T cell receptor (beta chain) was detected only once. Its matching antigen is unknown. These data belong to a study of cytomegalovirus exposure and HLA in healthy donors. Whole-study context: The 100 million to 140 million unique TCR beta sequences, from about 180 million T cells, were found by an earlier analysis.

Trimming pared 5 bases from V and 8 bases from J, leaving 15 bases between. CDR3 size: 13 residues. Germline CDR1 and CDR2: SNHLY and FYNNEI. The study ran its PCR with 60 Vbeta and 13 Jbeta primers. The table came from immunoSEQ multiplex PCR; TCRdb's copy has only in-frame clones and leaves some out. Of about 140,000 clones listed, approximately 71% are singletons. Donors consisted of healthy bone marrow donors. General observations from the study: Earlier analysis yielded a pattern in which most TCR beta V segments were productive about 90% or about 30% of the time. Owing to their indistinguishability, certain V segments, notably TRBV6-2 and TRBV6-3, were excluded.

The receptor's source is a man between 18 and 35 years old in good health and CMV-seropositive. The J gene is TRBJ1-2, the V gene TRBV2, with D perhaps matching TRBD1 (6 bases). Sequenced material: PBMCs. CDR3 sequence: CASSTTGLGGYTF. DNA for the CDR3: TGTGCCAGCAGTACCACAGGGTTGGGCGGCTACACCTTC.